This T cell receptor beta chain was documented in a study of identical twins. Points from the study as a whole: With monozygotic twins, out-of-frame TCR alpha sharing exceeded what models estimated.

Using its own MiXCR run on the 5' RACE reads, TCRdb lists one record per CDR3 protein. Here the sample spans more than 650,000 distinct CDR3 sequences, 5.5% to 7.5% being singletons. Germline V CDR1 and CDR2: MNHEY, SVGEGT. V was cut by 6 bases and J by 1 base, with 22 bases left in between. This CDR3 has 18 amino acids. Comments on this clonotype: What it binds is not known.

The TCR sequence derives from a young man in good health. This chain joins TRBV6-2 or TRBV6-3 and TRBJ2-1; D might be TRBD2 (7 bases). The sequenced sample consisted of naive T cells sorted from blood. This chain's CDR3 is CASSRRGGGSGSYNEQFF. The CDR3 DNA follows: TGTGCCAGCAGCCGAAGAGGGGGGGGCTCGGGGTCCTACAATGAGCAGTTCTTC.